The 24 T cell receptor beta chains below come from one sample, sequenced in a study of blood T cell repertoires in COVID-19. Some clones are missing from TCRdb's copy, which holds only in-frame ones; the method was immunoSEQ multiplex PCR. The sample shows some 75,000 clones, approximately 90% of them seen only once. The material sequenced was peripheral blood. These receptors came from a human donor in a cohort sampled during active COVID-19.

This sequence joins TRBV7-9 and TRBJ2-7; 9 bases fit TRBD1. J gave up 5 bases and V 5 bases, and 4 bases lay outside the gene matches. The CDR3 length is 13 residues. Germline V gene data show CDR1 as SEHNR and CDR2 as FQNEAQ (reference sequence). The CDR3 nucleotides are TGTGCCAGCAGCCCACAGGGGGCCCACGAGCAGTACTTC. Protein product: CASSPQGAHEQYF.

This chain joins TRBV10-2 and TRBJ2-1; 14 positions match TRBD2. Germline CDR1 WSHSY, CDR2 SAAADI. The CDR3 runs 20 residues. The V and J ends lost 0 bases and 0 bases, in that order; junction bases with no gene match: 7. The CDR3 sequence is CASSESRLAGGSRSYNEQFF. The CDR3 DNA reads TGCGCCAGCAGTGAGTCACGACTAGCGGGGGGGTCCCGCTCCTACAATGAGCAGTTCTTC.

The rearrangement joins TRBV18 to TRBJ2-3; 7 nucleotides match TRBD1. CDR1 is KGHSH, CDR2 LQKENI, per germline. The V segment lost 4 bases and the J segment 4 bases; nucleotides outside the gene matches: 14. This CDR3 region has 17 residues. The CDR3 bases are TGTGCCAGCTCACTGGGGCTGACAGGGTCTGCGGCAGATACGCAGTATTTT. It translates to CASSLGLTGSAADTQYF.

The CDR3 bases are TGTGCCATCAGTGATGGACAGGCCTATGGCTACACCTTC. It yields the protein CAISDGQAYGYTF. V usage is TRBV10-3 and J usage is TRBJ1-2; 7 bases are shared with TRBD1. The CDR3 is made up of 13 amino acids. Trimming cost V 3 bases and J 4 bases; bases outside gene matches: 2. Germline V gives CDR1 ENHRY, CDR2 SYGVKD.

The chain uses TRBV6-2 or TRBV6-3 and TRBJ2-7, with unresolved D. CDR1 MNHEY and CDR2 SVGEGT come from the germline V gene. There are 12 residues in the CDR3. Trimming stripped 7 bases from V and 0 bases from J, with 7 bases between. The CDR3 spells CASTPSSYEQYF. DNA of the CDR3: TGTGCCAGCACCCCCAGCTCCTACGAGCAGTACTTC.

The chain uses TRBV11-2 and TRBJ2-7; 10 nucleotides agree with TRBD2. Germline values: CDR1 SGHAT, CDR2 FQNNGV. Trimming took 4 bases from V and 2 from J; bases not matched to a gene: 8. The CDR3 contains 16 residues. CDR3 bases: TGTGCCAGCAGCTATGATAGCGGGGGGACCCCCTACGAGCAGTACTTC. Amino acids: CASSYDSGGTPYEQYF.

This sequence joins TRBV7-2 and TRBJ1-1, with D perhaps matching TRBD1 (5 bases). This CDR3 is 13 amino acids long. The V gene's germline CDR1 is SGHTA and CDR2 FQGNSA. Trimming took off 8 bases at V and 3 bases at J, with 13 bases between the two ends. CDR3 loop: CASGTDTYTEAFF. The CDR3 DNA sequence: TGTGCCAGCGGAACGGACACTTACACTGAAGCTTTCTTT. The entire variable domain, with the rest obtained from reference TRBV7-2 and TRBJ1-1, is as follows: GAGVSQSPSNKVTEKGKDVELRCDPISGHTALYWYRQSLGQGLEFLIYFQGNSAPDKSGLPSDRFSAERTGGSVSTLTIQRTQQEDSAVYLCASGTDTYTEAFFGQGTRLTVV.

V gene TRBV6-4 combines with J gene TRBJ2-3, with TRBD1 matching 7 bases. Unmatched junction bases numbered 7, after V lost 3 bases and J lost 4 bases. Germline CDR1 MRHNA, CDR2 SNTAGT. This CDR3 contains 15 residues. CDR3 loop: CASSEGRGLADTQYF. The CDR3 bases are TGTGCCAGCAGTGAGGGCAGGGGGTTGGCAGATACGCAGTATTTT.

The CDR3 spells CASSEMGAGYGYTF. CDR3 coding DNA: TGTGCCAGCAGTGAAATGGGGGCGGGCTATGGCTACACCTTC. The V call is TRBV25-1, the J call TRBJ1-2; D is perhaps TRBD1 (6 bases). From germline, CDR1 is MGHDK and CDR2 SYGVNS. The CDR3 is 14 residues long. Trimming pared 2 bases from V and 4 bases from J, leaving 11 bases between.

The genes are TRBV5-5 and TRBJ1-2; tentatively, D is TRBD1 (5 bases). Between the trimmed V and J ends, which lost 4 bases and 6 bases, there was a span of 16 bases. CDR1 and CDR2 (germline): SGHKS, YYEKEE (reference sequence). This CDR3 comprises 14 residues. The CDR3 here is CASSPPLTADGYTF. The CDR3 coding sequence is TGTGCCAGCAGCCCGCCCTTGACAGCTGATGGCTACACCTTC.

The CDR3 region is CASSQEQGVDSPLHF. The CDR3 bases are TGCGCCAGCAGCCAAGAACAGGGAGTGGATTCACCCCTCCACTTT. The rearrangement links TRBV5-1 to TRBJ1-6; D perhaps matches TRBD1 (6 bases). This CDR3 has 15 residues. CDR1 SGHRS and CDR2 YFSETQ come from the germline V gene. V was trimmed by 4 bases and J by 8 bases, leaving 16 bases between them.

In its sample, this clone was seen a few times. The chain has TRBV27 and TRBJ1-6; D possibly corresponds to TRBD1 (5 bases). Germline V CDR1 and CDR2: MNHEY, SMNVEV (reference sequence). Deletions cut 5 bases from V and 8 bases from J, with 13 bases between. CDR3 length equals 14 residues. CDR3 amino acids: CASSLDDSYSPLHF. The CDR3 coding sequence is TGTGCCAGCAGTCTGGATGACAGTTATTCACCCCTCCACTTT.

This clone showed up just a few times. The genes are TRBV30 and TRBJ1-4, with D unclear. The length of the CDR3 is 15 residues. Between the trimmed V and J ends, which lost 0 bases and 4 bases, there was a span of 12 bases. Germline CDR1 GTSNPN, CDR2 SVGIG (reference sequence). CDR3 protein: CAWSVLGSINEKLFF. The CDR3 DNA sequence: TGTGCCTGGAGTGTACTAGGCAGCATTAATGAAAAACTGTTTTTT.

As to this clone: One end of the junction does not line up with germline, which may come from a read error. The rearrangement links TRBV7-7 to TRBJ2-3, with D possibly TRBD2 on 5 matching bases. The CDR3 extends over 14 amino acids. The germline V gene encodes CDR1 SSHAT and CDR2 FNYEAQ (reference sequence). The CDR3, as DNA: TGTGCTAGCAGCTTACGAGAGGGAGCAGATACGCAGTATTTT. It yields the protein CASSLREGADTQYF.

The V gene is TRBV30, the J gene TRBJ2-5; 14 nucleotides match TRBD2. The ends lost 2 bases at V and 3 bases at J; junction bases unmatched: 11. CDR3 length equals 18 residues. CDR1 is GTSNPN and CDR2 is SVGIG in the germline V gene (reference sequence). CDR3 DNA sequence: TGTGCCTGGAGTCCATCCCCCGGGACTAGCGGGGGAAAAGAGACCCAGTACTTC. Translated, it gives CAWSPSPGTSGGKETQYF. Supplemented by reference TRBV30 and TRBJ2-5, the full variable domain reads SQTIHQWPATLVQPVGSPLSLECTVEGTSNPNLYWYRQAAGRGLQLLFYSVGIGQISSEVPQNLSASRPQDRQFILSSKKLLLSDSGFYLCAWSPSPGTSGGKETQYFGPGTRLLVL.

This chain links TRBV2 with TRBJ2-6, with 11 positions matching TRBD1. V lost 6 bases and J lost 0; bases outside the gene matches: 10. The germline V gene has CDR1 SNHLY and CDR2 FYNNEI. There are 19 residues in the CDR3. In DNA, the CDR3 is TGTGCCAGCAGAAAAGGACAGGGGGCGAGTTTCTCTGGGGCCAACGTCCTGACTTTC. Its protein is CASRKGQGASFSGANVLTF.

The V gene is TRBV6-4, the J gene TRBJ1-1; 8 bases line up with TRBD1. V lost 0 bases to trimming and J lost 7 bases; unmatched junction nucleotides: 19. Germline-derived CDR1 and CDR2 are MRHNA and SNTAGT. This CDR3 spans 19 amino acids. Here the CDR3 reads CASSDSSPINTGGRIEAFF. The DNA of the CDR3 is TGTGCCAGCAGTGACTCGAGCCCCATAAACACAGGGGGTCGGATTGAAGCTTTCTTT.

This chain joins TRBV6-2 or TRBV6-3 and TRBJ2-7, with TRBD1 as a possible D gene (6 bases). V was cut by 3 bases and J by 3 bases, with 18 bases left in between. The CDR3 contains 16 residues. CDR1 is MNHEY, CDR2 SVGEGT, per germline. The CDR3, as DNA: TGTGCCAGCAGTTATCCGCTTGGACAGTTGGACTACGAGCAGTACTTC. Its translation is CASSYPLGQLDYEQYF.

The chain has TRBV10-3 and TRBJ2-7; D might be TRBD1 (5 bases). CDR3 length: 13 amino acids. V lost 3 bases to trimming and J lost 3 bases, with 9 bases between them. Germline CDR1 and CDR2: ENHRY and SYGVKD. The CDR3 spells CAISEARGYEQYF. As DNA, the CDR3 is TGTGCCATCAGTGAAGCTAGGGGCTACGAGCAGTACTTC.

V is TRBV29-1 and J is TRBJ1-4; TRBD1 might be the D (6 bases). Germline V gene sequence: CDR1 SQVTM, CDR2 ANQGSEA. The CDR3 runs to 15 residues. The V and J ends lost 6 bases and 0 bases respectively, with 14 bases between them. The CDR3 here is CSVRGGTSTNEKLFF. The CDR3 DNA sequence: TGCAGCGTGAGGGGGGGCACCTCAACTAATGAAAAACTGTTTTTT.

The J gene is TRBJ1-6, the V gene TRBV6-5, with 11 bases lining up with TRBD1. Germline lookup yields CDR1 MNHEY and CDR2 SVGAGI. This CDR3 spans 16 amino acids. With V trimmed by 2 bases and J by 6 bases, 3 bases remained unmatched. The DNA of the CDR3 is TGTGCCAGCAGTTACGGGGACAGGGGGAGTAATTCACCCCTCCACTTT. Amino acid sequence: CASSYGDRGSNSPLHF.

This rearrangement joins TRBV11-2 to TRBJ2-5; D not certain. Germline CDR1 is SGHAT and CDR2 is FQNNGV. V was shortened by 6 bases and J by 4 bases, with 12 bases between the two germline ends. There are 13 residues in the CDR3. The CDR3 DNA reads as TGTGCCAGCAGTGGTCTTCGTAGAGAGACCCAGTACTTC. Residues: CASSGLRRETQYF.

This clone has just one count. The V gene is TRBV3-1 (or the pseudogene TRBV3-2), the J gene TRBJ1-3; a possible D gene is TRBD1 (6 bases). Trimming removed 8 bases at V and 3 bases at J, with 14 bases between. The CDR3 sequence is 14 residues long. The germline gives CDR1 LGHDT, CDR2 YNNKEL (reference sequence). DNA for the CDR3: TGTGCCAGCGGTCTAGGGGGGGATGGAAACACCATATATTTT. Translating gives CASGLGGDGNTIYF.

The chain has TRBV27 and TRBJ2-3; TRBD2 agrees at 12 bases. CDR1 is MNHEY and CDR2 is SMNVEV in the germline V gene (reference sequence). The CDR3 totals 19 residues. Trimming cost V 5 bases and J 3 bases; bases outside gene matches: 15. The CDR3 nucleotides are TGTGCCAGCAGTCGGTTTAGGGCTAGCGGGGGGGCATCTACAGATACGCAGTATTTT. Protein product: CASSRFRASGGASTDTQYF.